Each of the 8 T cell receptor beta chains below was sequenced from the same sample in a study of blood T cell repertoires in COVID-19. Assay: immunoSEQ multiplex PCR; the TCRdb copy retains only in-frame clones and omits some. The sample lists about 270,000 clones; about four fifths were seen once. Sequenced material: peripheral blood. The receptors shown here come from a woman in her 50s who had recovered from COVID-19.

This chain uses TRBV6-6 with TRBJ2-1; 10 positions match TRBD1. The CDR3 runs to 18 residues. V lost 5 bases, J lost 6 bases, and 16 bases stayed unmatched. Per the germline V gene, CDR1 is MNHNY and CDR2 is SVGAGI (reference sequence). CDR3 in amino acids: CASSRTGGATGSGNEQFF. CDR3 DNA sequence: TGTGCCAGCAGTCGGACAGGGGGTGCAACAGGTTCGGGCAATGAGCAGTTCTTC.

V is TRBV11-2 and J is TRBJ1-5; 7 bases line up with TRBD1. Per germline, CDR1 SGHAT and CDR2 FQNNGV. The V gene end was trimmed by 2 bases and the J gene end by 1 base; junction bases not matched to a gene: 2. The CDR3 loop spans 15 amino acids. CDR3 DNA sequence: TGTGCCAGCAGCTTACAGGGGGGCAGCAATCAGCCCCAGCATTTT. It translates to CASSLQGGSNQPQHF.

The V and J genes are TRBV7-2 and TRBJ2-3; possible D gene TRBD1, 6 bases. Trimming stripped 7 bases from V and 0 bases from J, with 14 bases between. CDR1 is SGHTA, CDR2 FQGNSA, per germline. CDR3 length: 15 amino acids. This chain's CDR3 is CASTLGASSTDTQYF. The CDR3 coding sequence is TGTGCCAGCACCTTGGGGGCCAGCAGCACAGATACGCAGTATTTT.

The V gene is TRBV28, the J gene TRBJ2-5; 9 bases map to TRBD1. After removal of 3 bases from V and 2 bases from J, the junction contained 7 bases not matched to a gene. CDR3 length: 16 amino acids. The germline V gene has CDR1 MDHEN and CDR2 SYDVKM. In DNA form, the CDR3 reads TGTGCCAGCAGTTTTCCGGCGACAGGGGGACAAGAGACCCAGTACTTC. Translation gives CASSFPATGGQETQYF.

The chain couples TRBV25-1 to TRBJ1-6; D gene uncertain. Trimming took 3 bases from V and 4 from J, leaving 10 bases between them. The CDR3 has 15 residues. Germline lookup yields CDR1 MGHDK and CDR2 SYGVNS. The CDR3 reads CASSENSHYNSPLHF. DNA for the CDR3: TGTGCCAGCAGTGAGAACAGCCATTATAATTCACCCCTCCACTTT.

For this clone: This CDR3 is also generated by other DNA sequences in the sample. The chain uses TRBV7-9 and TRBJ1-5, with D uncertain. Germline CDR1 and CDR2: SEHNR and FQNEAQ (reference sequence). With 0 bases removed from V and 4 bases from J, the gap between germline ends came to 7 bases. The CDR3 has 14 residues. CDR3 sequence reads: CASSLAGVNQPQHF. The CDR3 DNA reads TGTGCCAGCAGCTTAGCAGGAGTAAATCAGCCCCAGCATTTT.

The rearrangement links TRBV6-5 to TRBJ2-7; no reliable D call. CDR1 and CDR2 from the germline V gene are MNHEY and SVGAGI. The V gene lost 2 bases and the J gene lost 0 bases, with 11 bases spanning the gap. The CDR3 runs 15 residues. CDR3 loop: CASSYGTVSSYEQYF. The CDR3 DNA reads as TGTGCCAGCAGTTACGGTACGGTCTCCTCCTACGAGCAGTACTTC.

As DNA, the CDR3 is TGTGCCAGTAGTGACCGGGACAGGAGCCTCTACGAGCAGTACTTC. Translating it yields CASSDRDRSLYEQYF. The rearrangement uses TRBV19 and TRBJ2-7; 8 bases align to TRBD1. V was pared by 5 bases and J by 3 bases, with 9 bases of the junction left unmatched. This CDR3 has 15 amino acids. The germline V gene encodes CDR1 LNHDA and CDR2 SQIVND (reference sequence).